The present T cell receptor (beta chain) was sequenced within a study of technical replicates of blood from a handful of donors. Assay used: immunoSEQ multiplex PCR; TCRdb lists only in-frame clones, some missing. The sample yields under 70,000 clones, about 91% seen once. The germline gives CDR1 SEHNR, CDR2 FQNEAQ (reference sequence). CDR3 length equals 13 residues. Between the trimmed V and J ends, which lost 3 bases and 6 bases, there was a span of 9 bases. The clonotype was recovered from a human donor in good health. Input material: T cells isolated from PBMCs. The rearrangement joins TRBV7-9 to TRBJ2-1; no firm D call. The CDR3, as DNA: TGTGCCAGCAGCTTGATCAACAGCAATGAGCAGTTCTTC. Protein sequence: CASSLINSNEQFF.